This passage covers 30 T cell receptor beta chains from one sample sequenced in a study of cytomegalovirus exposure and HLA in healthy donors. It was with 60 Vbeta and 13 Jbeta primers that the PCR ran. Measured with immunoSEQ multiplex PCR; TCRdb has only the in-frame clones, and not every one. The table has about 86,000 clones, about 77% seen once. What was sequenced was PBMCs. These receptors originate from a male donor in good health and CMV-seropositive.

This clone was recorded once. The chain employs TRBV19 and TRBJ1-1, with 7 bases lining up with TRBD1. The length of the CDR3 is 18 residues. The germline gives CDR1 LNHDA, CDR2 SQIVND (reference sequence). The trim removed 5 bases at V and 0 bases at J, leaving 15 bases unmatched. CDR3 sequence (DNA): TGTGCCAGTAGTCCAAAGGGGCAGGGGGGCCCTCTGAACACTGAAGCTTTCTTT. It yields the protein CASSPKGQGGPLNTEAFF.

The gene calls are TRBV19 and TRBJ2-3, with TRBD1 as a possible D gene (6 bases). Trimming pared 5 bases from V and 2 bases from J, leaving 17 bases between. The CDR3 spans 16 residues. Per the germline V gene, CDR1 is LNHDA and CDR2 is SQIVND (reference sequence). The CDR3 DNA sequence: TGTGCCAGTAGTTCTGGACAGTGGCAAACCACAGATACGCAGTATTTT. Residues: CASSSGQWQTTDTQYF.

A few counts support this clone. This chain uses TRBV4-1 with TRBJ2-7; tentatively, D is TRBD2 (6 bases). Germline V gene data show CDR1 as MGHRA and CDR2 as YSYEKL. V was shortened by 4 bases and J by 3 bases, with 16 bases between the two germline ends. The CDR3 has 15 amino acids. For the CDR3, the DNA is TGCGCCAGCAGCCTAGTCGGGAGAGGGAACTACGAGCAGTACTTC. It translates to CASSLVGRGNYEQYF.

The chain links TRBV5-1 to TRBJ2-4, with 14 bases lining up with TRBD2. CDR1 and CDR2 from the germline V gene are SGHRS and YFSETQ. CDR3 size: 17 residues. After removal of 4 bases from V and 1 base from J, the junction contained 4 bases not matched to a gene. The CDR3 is CASSAGLAGDAKNIQYF. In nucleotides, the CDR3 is TGCGCCAGCAGCGCGGGACTAGCGGGAGATGCCAAAAACATTCAGTACTTC. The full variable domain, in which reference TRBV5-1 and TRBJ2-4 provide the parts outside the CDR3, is KAGVTQTPRYLIKTRGQQVTLSCSPISGHRSVSWYQQTPGQGLQFLFEYFSETQRNKGNFPGRFSGRQFSNSRSEMNVSTLELGDSALYLCASSAGLAGDAKNIQYFGAGTRLSVL.

CDR3 bases: TGTGCCAGCAGGTCTGAGGGACTAGGAGAGGCCGATACGCAGTATTTT. This sequence encodes CASRSEGLGEADTQYF. The chain couples TRBV27 to TRBJ2-3; 8 bases fit TRBD2. J was trimmed by 6 bases and V by 6 bases; bases with no gene match: 14. The CDR3 is 16 amino acids. CDR1 MNHEY and CDR2 SMNVEV come from the germline V gene (reference sequence).

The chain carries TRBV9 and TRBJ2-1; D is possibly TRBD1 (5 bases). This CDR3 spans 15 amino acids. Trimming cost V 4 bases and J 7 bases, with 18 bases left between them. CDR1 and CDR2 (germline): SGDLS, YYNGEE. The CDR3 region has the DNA TGTGCCAGCAGCCTAGGCGCCAGGGCGGAAAATGAGCAGTTCTTC. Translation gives CASSLGARAENEQFF.

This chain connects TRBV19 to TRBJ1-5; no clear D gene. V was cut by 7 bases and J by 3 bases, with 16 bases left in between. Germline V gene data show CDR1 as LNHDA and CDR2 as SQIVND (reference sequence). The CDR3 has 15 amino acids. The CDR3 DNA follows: TGTGCCAGTACCCCATCGGGTATCCCCAATCAGCCCCAGCATTTT. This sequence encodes CASTPSGIPNQPQHF.

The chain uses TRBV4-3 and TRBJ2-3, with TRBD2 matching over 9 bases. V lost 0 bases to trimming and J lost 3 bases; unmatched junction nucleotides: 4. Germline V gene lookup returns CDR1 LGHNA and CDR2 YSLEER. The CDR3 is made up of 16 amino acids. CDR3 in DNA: TGCGCCAGCAGCCAAGACGGCGCGGGAGGGACAGATACGCAGTATTTT. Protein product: CASSQDGAGGTDTQYF.

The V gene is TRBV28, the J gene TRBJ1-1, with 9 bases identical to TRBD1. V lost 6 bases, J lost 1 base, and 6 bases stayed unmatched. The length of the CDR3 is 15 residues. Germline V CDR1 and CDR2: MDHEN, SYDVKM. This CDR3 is CASRGTGYRNTEAFF. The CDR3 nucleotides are TGTGCCAGCAGGGGGACAGGGTATCGGAACACTGAAGCTTTCTTT.

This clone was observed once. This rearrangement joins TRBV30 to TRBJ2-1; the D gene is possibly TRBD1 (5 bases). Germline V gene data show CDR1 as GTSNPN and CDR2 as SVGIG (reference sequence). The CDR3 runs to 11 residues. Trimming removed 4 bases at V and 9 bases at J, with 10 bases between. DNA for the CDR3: TGTGCCTGGACCTCCCAGGGTGAGCAGTTCTTC. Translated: CAWTSQGEQFF. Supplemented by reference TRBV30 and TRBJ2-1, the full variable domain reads SQTIHQWPATLVQPVGSPLSLECTVEGTSNPNLYWYRQAAGRGLQLLFYSVGIGQISSEVPQNLSASRPQDRQFILSSKKLLLSDSGFYLCAWTSQGEQFFGPGTRLTVL.

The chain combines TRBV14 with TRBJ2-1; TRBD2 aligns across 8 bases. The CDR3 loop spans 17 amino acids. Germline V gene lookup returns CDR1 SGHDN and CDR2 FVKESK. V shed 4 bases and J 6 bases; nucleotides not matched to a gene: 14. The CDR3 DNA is TGTGCCAGCAGCCTCGAGTCGGCGGGAGGATGGGGCAATGAGCAGTTCTTC. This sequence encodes CASSLESAGGWGNEQFF.

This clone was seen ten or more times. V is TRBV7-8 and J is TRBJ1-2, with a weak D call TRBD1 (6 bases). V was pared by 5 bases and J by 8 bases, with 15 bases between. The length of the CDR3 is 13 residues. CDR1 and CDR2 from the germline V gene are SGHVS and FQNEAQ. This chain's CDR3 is CASSPVRGMGYTF. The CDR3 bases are TGTGCCAGCAGCCCCGTCAGGGGAATGGGCTACACCTTC. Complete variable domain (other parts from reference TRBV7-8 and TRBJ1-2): GAGVSQSPRYKVAKRGQDVALRCDPISGHVSLFWYQQALGQGPEFLTYFQNEAQLDKSGLPSDRFFAERPEGSVSTLKIQRTQQEDSAVYLCASSPVRGMGYTFGSGTRLTVV.

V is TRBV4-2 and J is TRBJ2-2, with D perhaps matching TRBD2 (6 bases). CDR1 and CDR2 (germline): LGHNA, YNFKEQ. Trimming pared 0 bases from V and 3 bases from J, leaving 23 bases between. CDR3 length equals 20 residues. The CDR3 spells CASSQDAGRESGRYTGELFF. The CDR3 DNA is TGTGCCAGCAGCCAAGATGCCGGGCGCGAGAGCGGGCGATACACCGGGGAGCTGTTTTTT.

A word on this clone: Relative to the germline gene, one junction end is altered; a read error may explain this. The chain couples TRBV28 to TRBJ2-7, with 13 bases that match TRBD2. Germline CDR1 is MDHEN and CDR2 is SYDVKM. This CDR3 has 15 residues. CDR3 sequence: CASSRGLAGTYEQHF. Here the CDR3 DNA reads TGTGCCAGCAGTCGGGGACTAGCGGGAACCTACGAGCAGCACTTC.

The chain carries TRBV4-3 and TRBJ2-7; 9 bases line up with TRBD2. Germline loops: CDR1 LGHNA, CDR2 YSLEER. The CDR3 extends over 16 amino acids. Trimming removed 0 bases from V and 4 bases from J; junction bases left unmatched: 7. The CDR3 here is CASSQDQASGTYEQYF. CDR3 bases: TGCGCCAGCAGCCAAGATCAGGCTAGCGGGACTTACGAGCAGTACTTC.

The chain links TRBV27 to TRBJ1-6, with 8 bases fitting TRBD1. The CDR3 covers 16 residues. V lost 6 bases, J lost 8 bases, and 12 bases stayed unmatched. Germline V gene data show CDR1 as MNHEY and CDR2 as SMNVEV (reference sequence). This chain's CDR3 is CASSLTGDPDYSPLHF. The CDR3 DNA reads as TGTGCCAGCAGCCTGACAGGGGACCCCGATTATTCACCCCTCCACTTT.

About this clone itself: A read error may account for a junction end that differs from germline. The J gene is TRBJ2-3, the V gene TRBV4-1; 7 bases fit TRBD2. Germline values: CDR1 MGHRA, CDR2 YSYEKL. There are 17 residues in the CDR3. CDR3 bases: TGCGACAGCAGCCCCGGGGAGGGGCGACTGAACACAGATACGCAGTATTTT. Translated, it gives CDSSPGEGRLNTDTQYF.

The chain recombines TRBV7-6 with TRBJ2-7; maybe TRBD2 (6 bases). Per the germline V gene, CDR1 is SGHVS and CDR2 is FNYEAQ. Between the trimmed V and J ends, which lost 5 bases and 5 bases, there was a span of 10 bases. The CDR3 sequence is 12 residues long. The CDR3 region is CASSGTSNEQYF. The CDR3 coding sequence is TGTGCCAGCAGCGGAACTAGCAACGAGCAGTACTTC.

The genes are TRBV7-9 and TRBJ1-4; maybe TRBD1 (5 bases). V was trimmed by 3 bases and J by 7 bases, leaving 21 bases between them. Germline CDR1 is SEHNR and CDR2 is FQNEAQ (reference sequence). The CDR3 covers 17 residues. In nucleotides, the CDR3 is TGTGCCAGCAGCTTGGCTGGGAGAACTGGGGGGATTGAAAAACTGTTTTTT. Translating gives CASSLAGRTGGIEKLFF.

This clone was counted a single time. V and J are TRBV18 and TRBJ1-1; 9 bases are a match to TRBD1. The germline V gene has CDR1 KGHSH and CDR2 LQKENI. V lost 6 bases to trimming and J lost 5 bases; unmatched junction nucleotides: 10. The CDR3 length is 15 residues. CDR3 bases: TGTGCCAGCTCGCCTACTACAGGGGGCGGAACTGAAGCTTTCTTT. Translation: CASSPTTGGGTEAFF.

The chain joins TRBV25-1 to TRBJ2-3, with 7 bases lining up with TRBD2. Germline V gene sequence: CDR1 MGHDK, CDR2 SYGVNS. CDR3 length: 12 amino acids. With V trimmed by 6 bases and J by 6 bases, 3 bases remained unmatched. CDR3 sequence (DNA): TGTGCCAGCAGGGGGAGGGACGATACGCAGTATTTT. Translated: CASRGRDDTQYF.

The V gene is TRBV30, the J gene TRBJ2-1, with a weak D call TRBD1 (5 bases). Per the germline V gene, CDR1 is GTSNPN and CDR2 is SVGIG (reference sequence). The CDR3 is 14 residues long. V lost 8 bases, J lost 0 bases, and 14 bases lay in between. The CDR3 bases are TGTGCCGGGGCGGACGGGTACTCCTACAATGAGCAGTTCTTC. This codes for CAGADGYSYNEQFF.

CDR3 nucleotide sequence: TGCGCCAGCGCCCCCCGGGACAGGGGGCGGTACACTGAAGCTTTCTTT. Its protein is CASAPRDRGRYTEAFF. V gene TRBV10-1 combines with J gene TRBJ1-1, with TRBD1 matching over 12 bases. The junction had 10 bases not matched to a gene; V was cut back by 8 bases and J by 3 bases. CDR3 length: 16 amino acids. Germline V lookup: CDR1 WNHNN, CDR2 SYGVQD (reference sequence).

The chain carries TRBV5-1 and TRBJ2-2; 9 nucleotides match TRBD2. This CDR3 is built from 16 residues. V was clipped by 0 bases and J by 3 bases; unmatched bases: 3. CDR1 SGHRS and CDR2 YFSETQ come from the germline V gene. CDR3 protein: CASSLGPSGDTGELFF. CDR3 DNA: TGCGCCAGCAGCTTGGGCCCTAGCGGGGACACCGGGGAGCTGTTTTTT.

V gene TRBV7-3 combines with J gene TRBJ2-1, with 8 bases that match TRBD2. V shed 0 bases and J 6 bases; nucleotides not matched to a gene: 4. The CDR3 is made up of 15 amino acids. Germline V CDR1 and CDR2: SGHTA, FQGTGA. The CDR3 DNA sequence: TGTGCCAGCAGCTTAACGACTAGCGCCCCCAATGAGCAGTTCTTC. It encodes CASSLTTSAPNEQFF.

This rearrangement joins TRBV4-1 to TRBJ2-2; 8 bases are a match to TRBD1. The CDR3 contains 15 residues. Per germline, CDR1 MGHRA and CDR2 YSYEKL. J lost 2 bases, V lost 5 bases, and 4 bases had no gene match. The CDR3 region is CASSSTGDNTGELFF. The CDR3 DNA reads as TGCGCCAGCAGCTCGACAGGGGATAACACCGGGGAGCTGTTTTTT.

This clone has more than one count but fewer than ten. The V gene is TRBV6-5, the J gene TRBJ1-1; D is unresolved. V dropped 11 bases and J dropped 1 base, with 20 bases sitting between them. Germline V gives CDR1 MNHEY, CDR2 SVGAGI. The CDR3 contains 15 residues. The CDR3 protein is CASTHPGRKNTEAFF. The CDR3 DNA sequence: TGTGCCTCCACCCATCCCGGGAGGAAGAACACTGAAGCTTTCTTT.

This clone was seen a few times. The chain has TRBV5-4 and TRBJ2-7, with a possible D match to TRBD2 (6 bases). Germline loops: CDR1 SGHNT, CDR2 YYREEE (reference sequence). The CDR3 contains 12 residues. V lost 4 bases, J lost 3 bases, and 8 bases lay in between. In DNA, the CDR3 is TGTGCCAGCAGCCAGGGAGGCTACGAGCAGTACTTC. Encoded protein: CASSQGGYEQYF. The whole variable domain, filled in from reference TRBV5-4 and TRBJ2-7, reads ETGVTQSPTHLIKTRGQQVTLRCSSQSGHNTVSWYQQALGQGPQFIFQYYREEENGRGNFPPRFSGLQFPNYSSELNVNALELDDSALYLCASSQGGYEQYFGPGTRLTVT.

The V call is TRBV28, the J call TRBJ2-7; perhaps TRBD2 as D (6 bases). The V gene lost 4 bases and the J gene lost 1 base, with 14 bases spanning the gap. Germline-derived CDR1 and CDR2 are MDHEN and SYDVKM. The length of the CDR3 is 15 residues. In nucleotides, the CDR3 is TGTGCCAGCAGTTCCGCCGGGACTGATTCCTACGAGCAGTACTTC. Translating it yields CASSSAGTDSYEQYF.

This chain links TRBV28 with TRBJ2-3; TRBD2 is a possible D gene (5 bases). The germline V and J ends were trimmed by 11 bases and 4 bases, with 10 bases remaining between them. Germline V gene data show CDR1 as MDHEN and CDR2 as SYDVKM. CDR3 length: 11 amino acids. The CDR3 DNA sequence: TGTGCCTCAGAGGGCCCAGATACGCAGTATTTT. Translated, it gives CASEGPDTQYF.